This TCR beta chain is from a study of blood T cell repertoires in COVID-19. Overall study context: Sample material is recorded as cDNA or gDNA derived from T cells, B-cell-depleted T cells, or PBMCs.

In the study's own analysis: Using reference gene primer amplification, nucleated cell counts were estimated. TCRdb's table, derived via immunoSEQ multiplex PCR, lists solely in-frame clones and lacks some. The D gene and trimming were derived from the DNA, and the V and J assignments and clone size from that table. The data contain around 100,000 clones, more than 85% of them singletons. Per germline, CDR1 LNHDA and CDR2 SQIVND (reference sequence). This CDR3 has 13 amino acids. V was pared by 3 bases and J by 5 bases, with 8 bases between. The rearrangement uses TRBV19 and TRBJ2-1; D call uncertain. The TCR originated in a man aged 50-59 years with active or convalescent COVID-19. The sample consisted of peripheral blood. CDR3 nucleotide sequence: TGTGCCAGTAGTATGAGTGGGCACAATGAGCAGTTCTTC. Translated, it gives CASSMSGHNEQFF. The full variable domain, its missing parts supplied by reference TRBV19 and TRBJ2-1, is DGGITQSPKYLFRKEGQNVTLSCEQNLNHDAMYWYRQDPGQGLRLIYYSQIVNDFQKGDIAEGYSVSREKKESFPLTVTSAQKNPTAFYLCASSMSGHNEQFFGPGTRLTVL.